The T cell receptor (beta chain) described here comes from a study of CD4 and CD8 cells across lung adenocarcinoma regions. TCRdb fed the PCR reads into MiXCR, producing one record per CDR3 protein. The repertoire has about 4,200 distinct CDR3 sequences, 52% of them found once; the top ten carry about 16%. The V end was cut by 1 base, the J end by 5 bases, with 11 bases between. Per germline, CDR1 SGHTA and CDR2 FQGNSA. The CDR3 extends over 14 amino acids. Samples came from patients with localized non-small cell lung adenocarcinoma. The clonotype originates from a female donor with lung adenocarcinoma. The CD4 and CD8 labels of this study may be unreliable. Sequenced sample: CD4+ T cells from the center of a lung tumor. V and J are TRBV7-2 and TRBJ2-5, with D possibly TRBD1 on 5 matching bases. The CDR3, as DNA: TGTGCCAGCAGCTTAGATCAGGGTGGGGAGACCCAGTACTTC. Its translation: CASSLDQGGETQYF.